These T cell receptor beta chains were read from a single sample in a study of naive and memory T cell subsets. One entry per CDR3 protein results from TCRdb running MiXCR on the 5' RACE reads. Here the sample spans around 30,000 distinct CDR3 sequences, approximately 15% being singletons. The receptor set was obtained from a female donor in good health. Both conserved end residues are part of each CDR3. D genes are given only for firm matches. Expanded clones get a size class; other rows say once, few or many, or leave the size out.

clone size	V gene	J gene	D gene	CDR3 DNA	CDR3 protein
many	TRBV20-1	TRBJ2-5	.	TGCAGTGCTAGGGCGCCCCCGGTTCCCTTCAAGGAGACCCAGTACTTC	CSARAPPVPFKETQYF
many	TRBV6-5	TRBJ2-4	TRBD2	TGTGCCAGCAGTTACTCGACGGGGGGGAAAAACATTCAGTACTTC	CASSYSTGGKNIQYF
few	TRBV7-9	TRBJ2-3	.	TGTGCCAGCAGCTTCTCGAGCCGCACAGATACGCAGTATTTT	CASSFSSRTDTQYF
many	TRBV20-1	TRBJ1-2	.	TGCAGTGCTAGAGGCGGGGTGGACTATGGCTACACCTTC	CSARGGVDYGYTF
many	TRBV29-1	TRBJ1-1	TRBD1	TGCAGCGTTGGACAAGGGACAGGGGGCAGGACTGAAGCTTTCTTT	CSVGQGTGGRTEAFF
few	TRBV20-1	TRBJ1-2	.	TGCAGTGCTAGGGACAGCAACTATGGCTACACCTTC	CSARDSNYGYTF
many	TRBV5-1	TRBJ2-2	TRBD1	TGCGCCAGCTGCGTACAGGGGGCGATTTGGGGGAACACCGGGGAGCTGTTTTTT	CASCVQGAIWGNTGELFF
many	TRBV20-1	TRBJ2-3	TRBD2	TGCAGTGCCACCGGGACTAGCGGGGGGGCCTTGGGAGATACGCAGTATTTT	CSATGTSGGALGDTQYF
.	TRBV6-8	TRBJ2-2	.	TGTGCCAGCAGTTACCACGGTGAGCCCGGGGAGCTGTTTTTT	CASSYHGEPGELFF
.	TRBV20-1	TRBJ2-1	TRBD2	TGCAGTGCGCTAGCGGGGGGTAACTCCTACAATGAGCAGTTCTTC	CSALAGGNSYNEQFF
few	TRBV5-4	TRBJ2-7	.	TGTGCCAGCAGCTTGAAGGGCCCACCCTACGAGCAGTACTTC	CASSLKGPPYEQYF
many	TRBV20-1	TRBJ2-3	.	TGCAGTGCTAAGGGGGGACTCCGCTCGGGGAGAGGCACAGATACGCAGTATTTT	CSAKGGLRSGRGTDTQYF
medium-sized	TRBV18	TRBJ1-1	TRBD1	TGTGCCAGCTCAACCGGACAGGGAGAAGCTTTCTTT	CASSTGQGEAFF
few	TRBV10-3	TRBJ2-1	TRBD1	TGTGCCATCAGTGCACCGGGACAGCCCGAACGCGGGCAGTTCTTC	CAISAPGQPERGQFF
.	TRBV6-5	TRBJ1-1	.	TGTGCCAGCAGGCCGGCTCCGGGGCGCACTGAAGCTTTCTTT	CASRPAPGRTEAFF
medium-sized	TRBV20-1	TRBJ1-1	.	TGCAGTGCGCGACAGAACACTGAAGCTTTCTTT	CSARQNTEAFF
.	TRBV6-2/TRBV6-3	TRBJ2-5	TRBD2	TGTGCCAGCAGTGAGGGGTTTCTAGCGGGGAGGCAAGAGACCCAGTACTTC	CASSEGFLAGRQETQYF
many	TRBV20-1	TRBJ1-1	.	TGCAGTATCAGTCCCCTTTTTATGAACACTGAAGCTTTCTTT	CSISPLFMNTEAFF
.	TRBV5-1	TRBJ2-7	.	TGCGCCAGCAGCTTGGCGGACAGCCGCTACGAGCAGTACTTC	CASSLADSRYEQYF
.	TRBV28	TRBJ2-7	.	TGTGCCACCTGCAACCGGGACGGGGGATACGAGCAGTACTTC	CATCNRDGGYEQYF
many	TRBV20-1	TRBJ1-1	TRBD1	TGCAGTGCTAGAGCGGGACAGGGGCACACTGAAGCTTTCTTT	CSARAGQGHTEAFF
many	TRBV6-6	TRBJ1-4	TRBD1	TGTGCCAGCAGTTACCTGCGGACAGGGACGGAGGAAAAACTGTTTTTT	CASSYLRTGTEEKLFF
many	TRBV29-1	TRBJ1-1	.	TGCAGCGTTGAAGTGCAGGGGCTCTTGAACACTGAAGCTTTCTTT	CSVEVQGLLNTEAFF
many	TRBV6-5	TRBJ2-7	.	TGTGCCAGCAGTTACGGGGGGACCTACGAGCAGTACTTC	CASSYGGTYEQYF
many	TRBV6-1	TRBJ1-1	TRBD1	TGTGCCAGCAGTGAAGGACAGGGAGACACTGAAGCTTTCTTT	CASSEGQGDTEAFF
few	TRBV20-1	TRBJ2-5	TRBD2	TGCAGTGCTCGACTAGCGGGGGCCCTCCAAGAGACCCAGTACTTC	CSARLAGALQETQYF
few	TRBV7-8	TRBJ2-7	.	TGTGCCAGCAGGCCACCCGTGAGCTACTCCTACGAGCAGTACTTC	CASRPPVSYSYEQYF
many	TRBV20-1	TRBJ2-3	TRBD2	TGCAGTGCTAGAATTACTCCCGGGACTAGCGGGGCCACAGATACGCAGTATTTT	CSARITPGTSGATDTQYF
.	TRBV29-1	TRBJ1-2	TRBD1	TGCAGCGTTGAAGGGGGGCCAGGGGGATCGGGCGGCGACACCTTC	CSVEGGPGGSGGDTF
.	TRBV6-5	TRBJ2-3	.	TGTGCCAGCAGTTACTCTTCGGGGAGCACAGATACGCAGTATTTT	CASSYSSGSTDTQYF
.	TRBV9	TRBJ2-1	.	TGTGCCAGCAGCGGACCGGCCCACAATGAGCAGTTCTTC	CASSGPAHNEQFF
few	TRBV7-9	TRBJ1-3	.	TGTGCCAGCAGTGTGAGCTCTGGAAACACCATATATTTT	CASSVSSGNTIYF
few	TRBV7-2	TRBJ2-7	TRBD1	TGTGCCAGCAGCCTCGGACAGGTTTACGAGCAGTACTTC	CASSLGQVYEQYF
few	TRBV5-6	TRBJ1-4	.	TGTGCCAGCAGCGCCAGACCGTTATGGGAAAAACTGTTTTTT	CASSARPLWEKLFF
.	TRBV27	TRBJ1-6	.	TGTGCCAGCAGCCCTAGACAGAGGGAATCCCTCAATTCACCCCTCCACTTT	CASSPRQRESLNSPLHF
many	TRBV7-6	TRBJ2-7	TRBD2	TGTGCCAGCAGCTTAGCTGCTAGCGGGGGATACGAGCAGTACTTC	CASSLAASGGYEQYF
.	TRBV6-2/TRBV6-3	TRBJ2-7	.	TGTGCCAGCAGCCACCCATGGAGGACGTCAAGCTCCTACGAGCAGTACTTC	CASSHPWRTSSSYEQYF
few	TRBV7-2	TRBJ2-2	.	TGTGCCAGCAGCCTCCGCGGCGCCATGGGCGGGGAGCTGTTTTTT	CASSLRGAMGGELFF
.	TRBV27	TRBJ2-3	TRBD1	TGTGCCAGCAGTCTCGGGACAGGGCGGGATACGCAGTATTTT	CASSLGTGRDTQYF
.	TRBV7-2	TRBJ1-2	.	TGTGCCAGCTACGGGGGGGAACGGCATGGCGACACCTTC	CASYGGERHGDTF
.	TRBV6-5	TRBJ1-2	TRBD1	TGTGCCAGCAGCGTTGGACAGGGGTTGTACTATGGCGACACCTTC	CASSVGQGLYYGDTF
.	TRBV2	TRBJ2-7	.	TGTGCCAGCAGTGAGCACGGGGCTGGATACGAGCAGTACTTC	CASSEHGAGYEQYF
many	TRBV29-1	TRBJ1-1	.	TGCAGCGTTGAAGGGGGGAGGGGGTCTGAAGCTTTCTTT	CSVEGGRGSEAFF
many	TRBV12-3/TRBV12-4	TRBJ2-1	.	TGTGCCAGCAGTTTATCGATGAATGAGCAGTTCTTC	CASSLSMNEQFF
once	TRBV7-9	TRBJ2-7	.	TGTGCCAGCAGCTTTTCAGGTCACGAGCAGTACTTC	CASSFSGHEQYF
few	TRBV6-5	TRBJ2-5	TRBD2	TGTGCCAGCAGTTACCTTTTTGCGGGGGGGAAAAAAGAGACCCAGTACTTC	CASSYLFAGGKKETQYF
few	TRBV5-1	TRBJ1-1	.	TGCGCCAGCAGCGAAGGACCGAACACTGAAGCTTTCTTT	CASSEGPNTEAFF
many	TRBV6-5	TRBJ1-2	TRBD1	TGTGCCAGCACGACAGGGGGTTCTCATGGCTACACCTTC	CASTTGGSHGYTF
.	TRBV7-8	TRBJ2-1	.	TGTGCCAGCAGCTTATCCGCAGGGCAGGGGAATGAGCAGTTCTTC	CASSLSAGQGNEQFF
.	TRBV20-1	TRBJ2-7	.	TGCAGTGCTAGAAAATACACGGGACTCTACGAGCAGTACTTC	CSARKYTGLYEQYF
medium-sized	TRBV29-1	TRBJ1-2	TRBD1	TGCAGCGTTGAAACAGGGGCTAACTATGGCTACACCTTC	CSVETGANYGYTF
many	TRBV7-2	TRBJ2-7	TRBD1	TGTGCCAGCAGCCTGACAGGGGACTCCTACGAGCAGTACTTC	CASSLTGDSYEQYF
once	TRBV2	TRBJ2-3	.	TGTGCCAGCAGTGAAAGACTAGTCTATACAGATACGCAGTATTTT	CASSERLVYTDTQYF
many	TRBV29-1	TRBJ1-4	.	TGCAGCGTCGGCCTGACTAATGAAAAACTGTTTTTT	CSVGLTNEKLFF
many	TRBV5-6	TRBJ2-5	TRBD2	TGTGCCAGCAGCTTGTTGCGGGGGGCTTTAGAGACCCAGTACTTC	CASSLLRGALETQYF
few	TRBV29-1	TRBJ2-7	TRBD2	TGCAGCGTTGAGGGGGTAGCGGGGGACTCCTACGAGCAGTACTTC	CSVEGVAGDSYEQYF
many	TRBV20-1	TRBJ2-3	TRBD1	TGCAGTGCTAGAGTGCGGGCAGGGGGCTACCGAGATAACACAGATACGCAGTATTTT	CSARVRAGGYRDNTDTQYF
few	TRBV6-6	TRBJ1-2	TRBD1	TGTGCCAGCAACCATGCAGGGGGCCGGGGATACACTAACTATGGCTACACCTTC	CASNHAGGRGYTNYGYTF
many	TRBV10-3	TRBJ1-1	.	TGTGCCATCATGGCCAGGGTGTTGACTGAAGCTTTCTTT	CAIMARVLTEAFF
few	TRBV15	TRBJ2-4	.	TGTGCCACCAGCAGCGGGCAGCCCGATAATTCTCAGTACTTC	CATSSGQPDNSQYF